Described below is a single T cell receptor (beta chain) sequence and its context. Its cognate antigen is unknown. CDR1 is SGHDT and CDR2 is YYEEEE in the germline V gene. The trim removed 3 bases at V and 3 bases at J, leaving 10 bases unmatched. The CDR3 covers 16 residues. This sample is drawn from a study of cytomegalovirus exposure and HLA in healthy donors. Study conclusions and caveats: A previous analysis found most TCR beta V segments productive roughly 87% or roughly 30% of the time. The authors assumed roughly uniform sequencing depth across donors for presence/absence analyses.

60 Vbeta and 13 Jbeta primers were used in PCR. The table came from immunoSEQ multiplex PCR; TCRdb's copy has only in-frame clones and leaves some out. Seen here are 110,000 or so clones, around four fifths observed once, and the top ten hold roughly 8.6%. The chain links TRBV5-6 to TRBJ2-3; 7 bases fit TRBD2. This TCR was recovered from a woman between 40 and 55 years old in good health and CMV-seropositive. The source material was PBMCs. CDR3 coding DNA: TGTGCCAGCAGCTCACCGACTAGCAGCAATACAGATACGCAGTATTTT. Translation gives CASSSPTSSNTDTQYF.